This TCR beta chain was found in a study of T cells expressing NK-cell markers (dated by TCRdb to about 2020). For context, the study as a whole: TCR beta-chain repertoires were profiled in sorted CD3+CD56+NKG2C+, CD3+CD56+NKG2C- and CD3+CD56-NKG2C+ T-cell subsets from several donors. Among the eight sequenced donors, seven were HCMV-seropositive and one was HCMV-seronegative. Randomly selected healthy volunteers, three men and five women, were used as the eight sequenced donors. Libraries were sequenced as 2 x 150 bp reads on Illumina HiSeq 2000/2500, MiSeq or NextSeq.

These reads were obtained on an Illumina HiSeq 2000. 5'RACE template switching, by which a universal primer site and unique molecular identifiers were added, was used to make TCR beta cDNA libraries. cDNA synthesis was primed from the TCR beta constant segment and was followed by two successive PCR amplification steps. In the authors' own workflow: MIGEC was used to demultiplex reads and group reads by UMI, and MiTCR was used to assemble and quantify clonotypes. To exclude erroneous sequences, any TCR cDNA sequence not supported by at least two reads was discarded. The tcR package was used for downstream repertoire analysis, with clonotypes matched between fractions based on CDR3 nucleotide sequence plus V segment. VDJmatch was used to annotate antigen specificity against VDJdb, with one amino acid substitution in CDR3 allowed. After the reads were reprocessed by TCRdb, one entry was made per CDR3 protein sequence, with no DNA. These V and J calls are TCRdb output, not the study's own analysis. Per the sample table, the count is 500,000 or so distinct CDR3 sequences. Approximately 3.6% of the sample goes to the ten largest clones.

On this clonotype itself: Its antigen remains undetermined.

Overall results and qualifications from the work: It remained unclear whether the expanded NKG2C-expressing T cell clones were specific for HCMV antigens. Those dominant clonotypes were again the most abundant among CD3+CD56-NKG2C+ cells in a handful of donors, at roughly 25-65%. For roughly 6 donors, the dominant CD3+CD56+NKG2C+ clonotypes were among the top 10 CD8+ clonotypes and accounted for roughly 1.0-8% of CD8+ T cells.

From the cysteine through the phenylalanine, the CDR3 covers 20 amino acids. The nucleotide record is missing. Looking up the germline V gene yields CDR1 SGHTA and CDR2 FQGTGA. HCMV serostatus was determined by detecting HCMV-specific IgG in serum with a commercial ELISA kit. Ficoll density gradient centrifugation was used to isolate peripheral blood mononuclear cells from blood. Sequencing was carried out using blood T cells: a sorted CD56 or NKG2C T cell subset, CD4+ or CD8+ T cells, or bulk PBMC T cells (not recorded which). The chain is encoded by TRBV7-3 joined to TRBJ2-1; the D gene TCRdb calls, TRBD1, cannot be checked with no DNA. This TCR was recovered from a man aged 18 to 35 in good health. Donor details come from another sample of the same person, matched by shared clones. The CDR3 in this case is CASSLGDSFSAASSYNEQFF.